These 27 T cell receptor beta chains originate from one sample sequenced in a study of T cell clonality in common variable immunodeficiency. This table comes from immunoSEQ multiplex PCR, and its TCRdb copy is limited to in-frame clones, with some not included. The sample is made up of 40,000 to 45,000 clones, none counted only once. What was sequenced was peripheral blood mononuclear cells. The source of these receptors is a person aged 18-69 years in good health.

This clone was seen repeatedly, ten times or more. CDR3: CSASRLAGDDEQFF. CDR3 DNA, as far as it was read: TGCAGTGCTAGCAGACTAGCGGGAGACGATGAG. The rearrangement links TRBV20-1 to TRBJ2-1, with 12 nucleotides matching TRBD2. The DNA ends 3 residues before the CDR3 does, and the rest of the CDR3 is filled in from the germline J gene. After removal of 3 bases from V and 8 bases from J, the junction contained 5 bases not matched to a gene. Germline V gene lookup returns CDR1 DFQATT and CDR2 SNEGSKA (reference sequence). The CDR3 consists of 14 residues.

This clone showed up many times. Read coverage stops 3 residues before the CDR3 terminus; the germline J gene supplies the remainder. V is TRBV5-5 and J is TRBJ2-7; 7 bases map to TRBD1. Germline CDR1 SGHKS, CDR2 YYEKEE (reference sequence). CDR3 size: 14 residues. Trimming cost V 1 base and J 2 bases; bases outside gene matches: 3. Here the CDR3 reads CASSLRQGPYEQYF. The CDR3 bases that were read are TGTGCCAGCAGCTTGAGACAGGGCCCCTACGAG.

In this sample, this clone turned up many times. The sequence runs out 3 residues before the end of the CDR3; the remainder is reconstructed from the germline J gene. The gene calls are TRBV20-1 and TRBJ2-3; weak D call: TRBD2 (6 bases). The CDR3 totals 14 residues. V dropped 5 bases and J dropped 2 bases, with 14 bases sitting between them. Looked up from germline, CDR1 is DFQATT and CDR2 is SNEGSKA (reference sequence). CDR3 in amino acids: CSALTRGPTDTQYF. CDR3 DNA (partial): TGCAGTGCTCTGACTAGAGGTCCCACAGATACG.

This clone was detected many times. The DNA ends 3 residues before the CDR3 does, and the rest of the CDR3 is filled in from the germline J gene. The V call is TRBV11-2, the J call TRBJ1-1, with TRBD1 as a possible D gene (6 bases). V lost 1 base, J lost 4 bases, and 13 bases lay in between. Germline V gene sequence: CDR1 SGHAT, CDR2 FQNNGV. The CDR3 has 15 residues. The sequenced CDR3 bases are TGTGCCAGCAGCTTAGTGGGGGCAATGGTCACTGAA. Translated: CASSLVGAMVTE. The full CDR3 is CASSLVGAMVTEAFF.

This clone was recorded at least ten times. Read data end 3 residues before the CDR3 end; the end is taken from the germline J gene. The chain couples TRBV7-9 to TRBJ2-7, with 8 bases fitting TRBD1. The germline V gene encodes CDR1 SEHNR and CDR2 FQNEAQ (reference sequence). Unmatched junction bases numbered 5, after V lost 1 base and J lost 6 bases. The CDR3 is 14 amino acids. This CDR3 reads CASSLEAQGAEQYF. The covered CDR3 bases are TGTGCCAGCAGCTTAGAGGCTCAGGGGGCCGAG. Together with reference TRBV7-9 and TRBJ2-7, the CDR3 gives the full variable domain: DTGVSQNPRHKITKRGQNVTFRCDPISEHNRLYWYRQTLGQGPEFLTYFQNEAQLEKSRLLSDRFSAERPKGSFSTLEIQRTEQGDSAMYLCASSLEAQGAEQYFGPGTRLTVT.

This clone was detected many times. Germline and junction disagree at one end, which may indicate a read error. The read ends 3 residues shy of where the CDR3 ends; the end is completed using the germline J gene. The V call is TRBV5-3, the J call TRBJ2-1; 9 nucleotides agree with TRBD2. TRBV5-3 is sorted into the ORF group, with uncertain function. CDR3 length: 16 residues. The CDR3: CAGSEAGLATINEQFF. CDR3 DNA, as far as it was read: TGTGCCGGAAGTGAGGCGGGACTAGCTACGATCAATGAG.

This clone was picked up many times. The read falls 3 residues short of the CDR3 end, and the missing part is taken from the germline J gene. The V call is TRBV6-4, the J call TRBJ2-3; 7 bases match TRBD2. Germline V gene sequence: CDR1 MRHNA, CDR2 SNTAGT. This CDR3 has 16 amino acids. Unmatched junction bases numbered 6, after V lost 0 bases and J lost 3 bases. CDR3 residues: CASSDSTSTATDTQYF. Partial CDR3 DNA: TGTGCCAGCAGTGACTCGACTAGCACGGCTACAGATACG.

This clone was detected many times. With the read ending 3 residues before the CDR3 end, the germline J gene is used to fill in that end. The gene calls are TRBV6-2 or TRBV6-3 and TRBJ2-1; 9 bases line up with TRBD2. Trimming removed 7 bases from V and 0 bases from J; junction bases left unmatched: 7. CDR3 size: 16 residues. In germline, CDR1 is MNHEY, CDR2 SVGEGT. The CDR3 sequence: CASTSTSGYSYNEQFF. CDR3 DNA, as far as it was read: TGTGCCAGCACCTCGACTAGCGGATACTCCTACAATGAG.

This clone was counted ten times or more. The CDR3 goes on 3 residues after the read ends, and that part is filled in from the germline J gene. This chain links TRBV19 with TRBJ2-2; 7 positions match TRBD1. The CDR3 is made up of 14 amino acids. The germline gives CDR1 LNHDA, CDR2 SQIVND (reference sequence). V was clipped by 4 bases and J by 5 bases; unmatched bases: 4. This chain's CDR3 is CASSTYRGTGELFF. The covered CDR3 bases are TGTGCCAGTAGTACCTACAGGGGAACCGGGGAG.

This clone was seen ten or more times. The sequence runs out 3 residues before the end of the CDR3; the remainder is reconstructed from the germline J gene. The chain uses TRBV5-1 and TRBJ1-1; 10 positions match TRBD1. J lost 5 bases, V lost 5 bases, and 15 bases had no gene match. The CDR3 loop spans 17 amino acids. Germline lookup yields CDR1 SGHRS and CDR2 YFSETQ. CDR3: CASSQGLGTGVWTEAFF. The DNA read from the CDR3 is TGCGCCAGCAGTCAGGGGCTCGGGACAGGGGTTTGGACTGAA. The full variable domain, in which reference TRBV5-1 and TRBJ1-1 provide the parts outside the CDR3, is KAGVTQTPRYLIKTRGQQVTLSCSPISGHRSVSWYQQTPGQGLQFLFEYFSETQRNKGNFPGRFSGRQFSNSRSEMNVSTLELGDSALYLCASSQGLGTGVWTEAFFGQGTRLTVV.

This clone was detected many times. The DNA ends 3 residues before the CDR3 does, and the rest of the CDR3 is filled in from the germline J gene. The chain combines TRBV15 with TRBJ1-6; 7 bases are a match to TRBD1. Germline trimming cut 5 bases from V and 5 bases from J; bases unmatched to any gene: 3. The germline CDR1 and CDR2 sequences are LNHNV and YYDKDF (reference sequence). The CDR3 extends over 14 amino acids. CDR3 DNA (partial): TGTGCCACCAGCCCCCAGGGGGATAATTCACCC. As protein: CATSPQGDNSP. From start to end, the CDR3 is CATSPQGDNSPLHF.

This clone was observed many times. This CDR3 is CASSSGLSTDTQYF. The CDR3 bases that were read are TGTGCCAGCAGCTCGGGACTTAGCACAGATACG. The chain uses TRBV2 and TRBJ2-3, with a weak D call TRBD2 (6 bases). The sequence runs out 3 residues before the end of the CDR3; the remainder is reconstructed from the germline J gene. The CDR3 contains 14 residues. Trimming removed 6 bases at V and 0 bases at J, with 10 bases between. Germline lookup yields CDR1 SNHLY and CDR2 FYNNEI.

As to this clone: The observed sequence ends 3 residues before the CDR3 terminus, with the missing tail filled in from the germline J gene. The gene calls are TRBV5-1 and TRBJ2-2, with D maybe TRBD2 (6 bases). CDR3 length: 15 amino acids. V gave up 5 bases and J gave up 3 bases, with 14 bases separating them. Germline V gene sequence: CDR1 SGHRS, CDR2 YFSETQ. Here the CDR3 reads CASRAGRGYTGELFF. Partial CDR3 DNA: TGCGCCAGCAGGGCGGGACGGGGGTACACCGGGGAG.

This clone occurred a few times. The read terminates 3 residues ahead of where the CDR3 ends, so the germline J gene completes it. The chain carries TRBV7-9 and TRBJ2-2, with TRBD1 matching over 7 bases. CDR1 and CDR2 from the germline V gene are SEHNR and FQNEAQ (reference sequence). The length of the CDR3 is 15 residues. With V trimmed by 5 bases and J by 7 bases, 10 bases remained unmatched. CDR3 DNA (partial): TGTGCCAGCAGCCTCCTCAGGGGGTCGGTCGGGGAG. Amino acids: CASSLLRGSVGE. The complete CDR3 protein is CASSLLRGSVGELFF.

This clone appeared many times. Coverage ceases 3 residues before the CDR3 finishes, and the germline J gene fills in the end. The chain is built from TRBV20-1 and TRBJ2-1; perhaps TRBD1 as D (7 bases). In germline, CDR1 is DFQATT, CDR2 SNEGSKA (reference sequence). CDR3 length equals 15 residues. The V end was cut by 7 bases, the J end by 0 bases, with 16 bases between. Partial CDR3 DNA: TGCAGTGGTAGTGCGGGACAGCGCTCCTACAATGAG. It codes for CSGSAGQRSYNE. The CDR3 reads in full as CSGSAGQRSYNEQFF.

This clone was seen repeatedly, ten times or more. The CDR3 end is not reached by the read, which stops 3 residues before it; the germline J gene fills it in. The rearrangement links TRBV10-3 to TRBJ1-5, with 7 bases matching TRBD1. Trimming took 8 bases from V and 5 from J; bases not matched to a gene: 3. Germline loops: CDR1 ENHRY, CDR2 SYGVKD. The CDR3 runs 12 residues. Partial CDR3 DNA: TGTGCCATCGGTCAGGGGGATCAGCCC. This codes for CAIGQGDQP. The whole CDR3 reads CAIGQGDQPQHF.

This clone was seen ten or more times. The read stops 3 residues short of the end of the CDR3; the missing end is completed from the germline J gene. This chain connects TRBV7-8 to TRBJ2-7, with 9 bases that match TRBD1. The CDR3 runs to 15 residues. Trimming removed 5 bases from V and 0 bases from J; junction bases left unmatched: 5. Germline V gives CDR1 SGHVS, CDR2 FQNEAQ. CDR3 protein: CASSLTGGLSYEQYF. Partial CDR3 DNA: TGTGCCAGCAGCCTCACAGGGGGCCTCTCCTACGAG.

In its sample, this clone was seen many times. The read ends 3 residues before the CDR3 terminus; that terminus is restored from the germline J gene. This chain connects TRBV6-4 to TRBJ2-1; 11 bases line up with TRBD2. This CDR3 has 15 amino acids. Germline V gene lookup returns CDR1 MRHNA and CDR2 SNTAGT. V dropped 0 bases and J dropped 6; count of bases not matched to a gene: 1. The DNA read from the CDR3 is TGTGCCAGCAGTGACTCGACTAGCGGGGTCAATGAG. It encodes CASSDSTSGVNE. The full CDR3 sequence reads CASSDSTSGVNEQFF.

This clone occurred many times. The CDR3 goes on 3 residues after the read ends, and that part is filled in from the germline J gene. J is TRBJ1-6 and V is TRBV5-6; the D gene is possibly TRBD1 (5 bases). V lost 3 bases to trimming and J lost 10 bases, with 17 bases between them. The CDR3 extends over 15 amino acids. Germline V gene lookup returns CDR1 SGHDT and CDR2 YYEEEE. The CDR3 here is CASSSITPGWSPLHF. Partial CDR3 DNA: TGTGCCAGCAGCTCAATCACCCCAGGGTGGTCACCC.

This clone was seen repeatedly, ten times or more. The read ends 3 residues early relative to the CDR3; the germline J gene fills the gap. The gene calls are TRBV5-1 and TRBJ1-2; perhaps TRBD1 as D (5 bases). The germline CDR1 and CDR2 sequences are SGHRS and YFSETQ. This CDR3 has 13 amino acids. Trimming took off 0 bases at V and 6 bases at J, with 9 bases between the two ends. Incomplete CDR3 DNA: TGCGCCAGCAGCTTGGAAGGGGTTGATGGC. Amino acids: CASSLEGVDG. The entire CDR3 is CASSLEGVDGYTF.

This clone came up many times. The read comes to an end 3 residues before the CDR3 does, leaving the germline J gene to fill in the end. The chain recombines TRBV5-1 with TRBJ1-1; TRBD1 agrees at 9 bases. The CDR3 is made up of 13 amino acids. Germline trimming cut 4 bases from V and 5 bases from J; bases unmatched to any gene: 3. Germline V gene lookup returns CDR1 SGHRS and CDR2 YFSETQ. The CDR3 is CASSKDRGTEAFF. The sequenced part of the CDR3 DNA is TGCGCCAGCAGCAAGGACAGGGGAACTGAA. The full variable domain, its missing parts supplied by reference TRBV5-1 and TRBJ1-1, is KAGVTQTPRYLIKTRGQQVTLSCSPISGHRSVSWYQQTPGQGLQFLFEYFSETQRNKGNFPGRFSGRQFSNSRSEMNVSTLELGDSALYLCASSKDRGTEAFFGQGTRLTVV.

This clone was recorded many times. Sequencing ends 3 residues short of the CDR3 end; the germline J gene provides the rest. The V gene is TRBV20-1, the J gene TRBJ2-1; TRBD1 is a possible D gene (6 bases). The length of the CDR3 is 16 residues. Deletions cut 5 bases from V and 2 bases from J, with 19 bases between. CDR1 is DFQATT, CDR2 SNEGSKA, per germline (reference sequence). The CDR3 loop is CSAPSQGWGTYNEQFF. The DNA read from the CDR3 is TGCAGTGCTCCCAGCCAGGGGTGGGGTACCTACAATGAG.

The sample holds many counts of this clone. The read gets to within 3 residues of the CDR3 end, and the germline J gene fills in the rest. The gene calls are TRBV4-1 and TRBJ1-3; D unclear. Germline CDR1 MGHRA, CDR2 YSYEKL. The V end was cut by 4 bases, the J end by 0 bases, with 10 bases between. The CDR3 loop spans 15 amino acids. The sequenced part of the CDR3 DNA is TGCGCCAGCAGCCCTACACAGAGCTCTGGAAACACC. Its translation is CASSPTQSSGNT. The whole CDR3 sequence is CASSPTQSSGNTIYF.

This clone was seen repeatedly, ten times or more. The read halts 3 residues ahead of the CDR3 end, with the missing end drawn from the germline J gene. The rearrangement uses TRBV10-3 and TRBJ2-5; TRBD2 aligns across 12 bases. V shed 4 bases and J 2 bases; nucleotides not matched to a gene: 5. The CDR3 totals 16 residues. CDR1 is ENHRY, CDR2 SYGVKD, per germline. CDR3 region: CAISASSGGEQETQYF. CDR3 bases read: TGTGCCATCAGTGCCTCTAGCGGGGGGGAACAAGAGACC.

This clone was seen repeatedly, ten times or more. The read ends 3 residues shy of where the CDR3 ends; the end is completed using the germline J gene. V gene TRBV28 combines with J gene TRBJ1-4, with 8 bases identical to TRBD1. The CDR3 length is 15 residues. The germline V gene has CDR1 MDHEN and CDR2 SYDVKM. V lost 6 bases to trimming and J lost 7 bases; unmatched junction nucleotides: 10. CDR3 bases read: TGTGCCAGCAGAGAGCTTGGACAGGGAGGTGAAAAA. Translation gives CASRELGQGGEK. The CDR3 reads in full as CASRELGQGGEKLFF.

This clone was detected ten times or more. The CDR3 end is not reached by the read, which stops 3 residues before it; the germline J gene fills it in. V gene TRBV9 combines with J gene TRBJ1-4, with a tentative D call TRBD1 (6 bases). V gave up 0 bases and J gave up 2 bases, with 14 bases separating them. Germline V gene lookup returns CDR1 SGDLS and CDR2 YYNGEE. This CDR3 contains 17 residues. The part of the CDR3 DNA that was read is TGTGCCAGCAGCGTAGGCCCTTCCAGGGGTACTAATGAAAAA. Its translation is CASSVGPSRGTNEK. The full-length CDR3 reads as CASSVGPSRGTNEKLFF.

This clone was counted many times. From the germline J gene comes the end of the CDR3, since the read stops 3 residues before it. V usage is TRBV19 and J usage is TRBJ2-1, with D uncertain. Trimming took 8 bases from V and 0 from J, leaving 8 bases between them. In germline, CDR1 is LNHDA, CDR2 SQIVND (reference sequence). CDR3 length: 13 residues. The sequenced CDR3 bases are TGTGCCAGTTGTTCCAGCTCCTACAATGAG. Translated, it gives CASCSSSYNE. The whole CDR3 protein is CASCSSSYNEQFF. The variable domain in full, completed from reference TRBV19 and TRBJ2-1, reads DGGITQSPKYLFRKEGQNVTLSCEQNLNHDAMYWYRQDPGQGLRLIYYSQIVNDFQKGDIAEGYSVSREKKESFPLTVTSAQKNPTAFYLCASCSSSYNEQFFGPGTRLTVL.